A selection of T cell receptor beta chains follows, all from one sample in a study of blood T cell repertoires in COVID-19. Clones were read by immunoSEQ multiplex PCR, and TCRdb kept only the in-frame ones, dropping some. The data hold about 400,000 clones, with about 86% observed a single time. The sequenced sample consisted of PBMCs or T cells enriched from blood (not recorded which). The receptors shown here come from a woman aged 45-65 years who had recovered from COVID-19. The CDR3 runs from the conserved cysteine through the conserved F or W. The D gene is left open where the match is weak. Where a row states a size, it is once, few, many or the class of an expanded clone; other rows omit it.

D gene: TRBD1
clone size: -
J gene: TRBJ1-5
V gene: TRBV15
CDR3 protein: CATSRTGAFQPQHF
CDR3 DNA: TGTGCCACCAGCCGGACAGGTGCTTTTCAGCCCCAGCATTTT

D gene: -
clone size: -
J gene: TRBJ2-3
V gene: TRBV7-9
CDR3 protein: CASSLWDTPSTDTQYF
CDR3 DNA: TGTGCCAGCAGCTTATGGGACACCCCTAGCACAGATACGCAGTATTTT

D gene: TRBD1
clone size: -
J gene: TRBJ1-2
V gene: TRBV11-2
CDR3 protein: CASSLVHPGGGQGLSGYTF
CDR3 DNA: TGTGCCAGCAGCTTAGTCCACCCCGGGGGGGGACAGGGGTTAAGTGGCTACACCTTC

D gene: TRBD2
clone size: -
J gene: TRBJ2-4
V gene: TRBV13
CDR3 protein: CASSLAAGGFIAKNIQYF
CDR3 DNA: TGTGCCAGCAGCTTAGCAGCGGGGGGTTTCATAGCCAAAAACATTCAGTACTTC

D gene: -
clone size: -
J gene: TRBJ2-3
V gene: TRBV30
CDR3 protein: CAWSVGSRVGDTQYF
CDR3 DNA: TGTGCCTGGAGTGTGGGTAGCCGGGTTGGAGATACGCAGTATTTT

D gene: -
clone size: -
J gene: TRBJ1-6
V gene: TRBV28
CDR3 protein: CASSLDSYNSPLHF
CDR3 DNA: TGTGCCAGCAGTTTGGACAGTTATAATTCACCCCTCCACTTT

D gene: -
clone size: few
J gene: TRBJ1-2
V gene: TRBV2
CDR3 protein: CASEGVDDYGYTF
CDR3 DNA: TGTGCCAGCGAGGGGGTGGACGACTATGGCTACACCTTC

D gene: -
clone size: -
J gene: TRBJ1-1
V gene: TRBV5-1
CDR3 protein: CASSWKTGLDTEAFF
CDR3 DNA: TGCGCCAGCAGCTGGAAAACAGGGTTGGACACTGAAGCTTTCTTT

D gene: TRBD1
clone size: few
J gene: TRBJ1-6
V gene: TRBV2
CDR3 protein: CASVLGTGGGSPLHF
CDR3 DNA: TGTGCCAGCGTGCTGGGGACAGGGGGTGGTTCACCCCTCCACTTT

D gene: TRBD2
clone size: -
J gene: TRBJ2-3
V gene: TRBV3-1/TRBV3-2
CDR3 protein: CASSQITSGGATDTQYF
CDR3 DNA: TGTGCCAGCAGCCAGATCACTAGCGGGGGGGCGACAGATACGCAGTATTTT

D gene: TRBD1
clone size: many
J gene: TRBJ1-2
V gene: TRBV7-2
CDR3 protein: CASSLRGQGGYTF
CDR3 DNA: TGTGCCAGCAGCCTAAGGGGACAGGGAGGCTACACCTTC

D gene: TRBD1
clone size: once
J gene: TRBJ1-5
V gene: TRBV28
CDR3 protein: CASKQGTYQPQHF
CDR3 DNA: TGTGCCAGCAAACAGGGGACGTATCAGCCCCAGCATTTT

D gene: -
clone size: -
J gene: TRBJ1-1
V gene: TRBV13
CDR3 protein: CASSYGGPTFNTEAFF
CDR3 DNA: TGTGCCAGCAGCTACGGGGGACCGACTTTCAACACTGAAGCTTTCTTT

D gene: TRBD2
clone size: -
J gene: TRBJ2-3
V gene: TRBV10-2
CDR3 protein: CASSVPGGGPGPDTQYF
CDR3 DNA: TGCGCCAGCAGTGTCCCCGGGGGGGGCCCCGGTCCAGATACGCAGTATTTT

D gene: TRBD1
clone size: -
J gene: TRBJ1-4
V gene: TRBV28
CDR3 protein: CASRIWDSLNEKLFF
CDR3 DNA: TGTGCCAGCAGAATATGGGACAGCTTGAATGAAAAACTGTTTTTT

D gene: TRBD1
clone size: -
J gene: TRBJ1-1
V gene: TRBV13
CDR3 protein: CASSFATGGETEAFF
CDR3 DNA: TGTGCCAGCAGCTTCGCGACAGGGGGCGAGACTGAAGCTTTCTTT

D gene: TRBD1
clone size: -
J gene: TRBJ1-1
V gene: TRBV27
CDR3 protein: CASKSRGLRTEAFF
CDR3 DNA: TGTGCCAGCAAAAGCAGGGGGCTTCGCACTGAAGCTTTCTTT

D gene: TRBD2
clone size: -
J gene: TRBJ2-7
V gene: TRBV2
CDR3 protein: CASRTTLAGQYF
CDR3 DNA: TGTGCCAGCAGAACAACACTAGCGGGGCAGTACTTC

D gene: TRBD1
clone size: -
J gene: TRBJ2-3
V gene: TRBV5-1
CDR3 protein: CASSLASTGAISTDTQYF
CDR3 DNA: TGCGCCAGCAGCTTGGCCTCGACAGGGGCTATTAGCACAGATACGCAGTATTTT

D gene: -
clone size: -
J gene: TRBJ2-7
V gene: TRBV25-1
CDR3 protein: CASSETGEQYF
CDR3 DNA: TGTGCCAGCAGTGAGACAGGCGAGCAGTACTTC

D gene: TRBD2
clone size: -
J gene: TRBJ2-1
V gene: TRBV5-1
CDR3 protein: CASTNPGGGYNEQFF
CDR3 DNA: TGCGCCAGCACCAACCCGGGGGGGGGCTACAATGAGCAGTTCTTC

D gene: TRBD1
clone size: -
J gene: TRBJ1-2
V gene: TRBV7-2
CDR3 protein: CASSSGQAIYGYTF
CDR3 DNA: TGTGCCAGCAGCTCGGGACAGGCGATCTATGGCTACACCTTC

D gene: -
clone size: -
J gene: TRBJ1-1
V gene: TRBV18
CDR3 protein: CASSPLAGAAGEAFF
CDR3 DNA: TGTGCCAGCTCACCACTTGCGGGTGCAGCGGGTGAAGCTTTCTTT

D gene: -
clone size: -
J gene: TRBJ1-6
V gene: TRBV6-1
CDR3 protein: CASSDRTAQANSPLHF
CDR3 DNA: TGTGCCAGCAGTGACCGGACAGCCCAGGCGAATTCACCCCTCCACTTT

D gene: -
clone size: -
J gene: TRBJ1-5
V gene: TRBV7-2
CDR3 protein: CASSLNSWQPQHF
CDR3 DNA: TGTGCCAGCAGCTTAAACAGTTGGCAGCCCCAGCATTTT

D gene: -
clone size: -
J gene: TRBJ2-1
V gene: TRBV9
CDR3 protein: CASSVDARGYNGEQFF
CDR3 DNA: TGTGCCAGCAGCGTCGATGCGCGGGGATATAACGGTGAGCAGTTCTTC

D gene: -
clone size: -
J gene: TRBJ1-3
V gene: TRBV18
CDR3 protein: CASSPRGGEHTIYF
CDR3 DNA: TGTGCCAGCTCACCGCGGGGTGGTGAGCACACCATATATTTT

D gene: -
clone size: -
J gene: TRBJ2-1
V gene: TRBV19
CDR3 protein: CASSISGTFNEQFF
CDR3 DNA: TGTGCCAGTAGTATATCCGGGACATTCAATGAGCAGTTCTTC